This TCR beta chain stems from a study of breast tumors, draining lymph nodes, adjacent tissues. Study-wide results and caveats: Data only fit, rather than demonstrated, lymph node origin of most tumor T cells.

Many counts were recorded for this clonotype. No antigen is known for it. Germline V CDR1 and CDR2: ENHRY, SYGVKD. The length of the CDR3 is 10 residues. The lymph nodes were axillary draining lymph nodes from breast cancer patients. TCRdb called the multiplex PCR reads again in MiXCR, with one record for every CDR3 protein. The table has 70,000 to 95,000 distinct CDR3 sequences, about 20% seen once. Sequenced: axillary lymph node tissue. The chain carries TRBV10-3 and TRBJ2-5, with TRBD1 as a possible D gene (5 bases). This sequence originates from a female donor with breast cancer. Some clones in this sample may be carry-over from other donors' samples. The CDR3 DNA reads TGTCCGACACAGGAGGAGACCCAGTACTTC. Protein sequence: CPTQEETQYF.